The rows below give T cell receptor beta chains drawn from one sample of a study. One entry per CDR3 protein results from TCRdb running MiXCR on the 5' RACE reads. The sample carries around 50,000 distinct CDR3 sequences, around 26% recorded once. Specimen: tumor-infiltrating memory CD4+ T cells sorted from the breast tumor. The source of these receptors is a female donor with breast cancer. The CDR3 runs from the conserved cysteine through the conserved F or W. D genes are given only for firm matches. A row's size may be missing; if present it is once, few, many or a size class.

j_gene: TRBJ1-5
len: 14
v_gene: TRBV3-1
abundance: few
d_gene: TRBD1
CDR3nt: TGTGCCAGCAGTACGGGACAGGTTCATCAGCCCCAGCATTTT
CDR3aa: CASSTGQVHQPQHF

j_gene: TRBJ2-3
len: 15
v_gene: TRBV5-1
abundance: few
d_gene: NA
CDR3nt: TGCGCCAGCAGCCTCGGAGTGAGGGGCACAGATACGCAGTATTTT
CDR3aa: CASSLGVRGTDTQYF

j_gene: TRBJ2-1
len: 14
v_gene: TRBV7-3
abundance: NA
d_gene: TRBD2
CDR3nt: TGTGCCAGCAGCTCCGTGACTAGCGGGAGTGAGCAGTTCTTC
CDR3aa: CASSSVTSGSEQFF

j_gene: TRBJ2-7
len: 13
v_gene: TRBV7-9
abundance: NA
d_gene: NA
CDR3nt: TGTGCCAGCAGCCTAACAACCGGACAGCGACAGTACTTC
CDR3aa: CASSLTTGQRQYF

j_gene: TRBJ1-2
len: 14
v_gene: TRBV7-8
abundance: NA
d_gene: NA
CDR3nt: TGTGCCAGCAGCGGAGGGATTTCCCTCTATGGCTACACCTTC
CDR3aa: CASSGGISLYGYTF

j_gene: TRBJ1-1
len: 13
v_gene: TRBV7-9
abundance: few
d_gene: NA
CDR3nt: TGTGCCAGCTTGCGAGGGCGGGGCACTGAAGCTTTCTTT
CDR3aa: CASLRGRGTEAFF

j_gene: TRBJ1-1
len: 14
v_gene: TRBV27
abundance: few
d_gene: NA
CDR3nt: TGTGCCAGCAGTACACAGGACAGTCGGACTGAAGCTTTCTTT
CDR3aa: CASSTQDSRTEAFF

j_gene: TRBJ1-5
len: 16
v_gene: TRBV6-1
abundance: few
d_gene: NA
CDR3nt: TGTGCCAGCAGTGGGGTTATGGGGCATAGCAATCAGCCCCAGCATTTT
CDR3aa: CASSGVMGHSNQPQHF

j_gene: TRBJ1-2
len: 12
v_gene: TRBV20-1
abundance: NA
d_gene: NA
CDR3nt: TGCAGTGCTAGAAGGACTAACTATGGCTACACCTTC
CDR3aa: CSARRTNYGYTF

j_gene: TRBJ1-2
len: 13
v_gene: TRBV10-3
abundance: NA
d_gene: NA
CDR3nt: TGTGCCATCAGTGAATCGGCAGCCTATGGCTACACCTTC
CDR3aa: CAISESAAYGYTF

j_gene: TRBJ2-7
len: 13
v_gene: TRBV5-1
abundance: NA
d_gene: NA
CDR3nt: TGCGCCAGCAGCTTTACAGGGTCCTACGAGCAGTACTTC
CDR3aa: CASSFTGSYEQYF

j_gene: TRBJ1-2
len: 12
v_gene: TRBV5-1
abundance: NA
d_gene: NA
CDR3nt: TGCGCCAGCAGCCCGGGGACCTATGGCTACACCTTC
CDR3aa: CASSPGTYGYTF

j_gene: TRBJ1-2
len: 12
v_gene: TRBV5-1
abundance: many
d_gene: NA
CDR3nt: TGCGCCAGCAGCTTGGACAGATATGGCTACACCTTC
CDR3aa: CASSLDRYGYTF

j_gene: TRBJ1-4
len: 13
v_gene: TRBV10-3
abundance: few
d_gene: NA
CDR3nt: TGTGCCATCGCGGGACGGTCCGGCGAAAAACTGTTTTTT
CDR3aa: CAIAGRSGEKLFF

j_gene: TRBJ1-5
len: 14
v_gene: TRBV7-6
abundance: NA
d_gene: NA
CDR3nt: TGTGCCAGCAGCTTAACGGTGTCCCCATACCCCCAGCATTTT
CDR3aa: CASSLTVSPYPQHF

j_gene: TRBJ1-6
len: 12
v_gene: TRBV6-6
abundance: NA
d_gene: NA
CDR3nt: TGTGCCAGCAACTTCAGGGATTCACCCCTCCACTTT
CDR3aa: CASNFRDSPLHF

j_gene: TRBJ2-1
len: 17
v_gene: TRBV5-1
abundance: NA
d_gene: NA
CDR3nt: TGCGCCAGCAGCTTGGCTGCTTACAGGGGAGGTTGGGATGAGCAGTTCTTC
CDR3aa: CASSLAAYRGGWDEQFF

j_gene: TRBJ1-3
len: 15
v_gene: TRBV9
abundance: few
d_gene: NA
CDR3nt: TGTGCCAGCAGCGCTGGACGATCCTCTGGAAACACCATATATTTT
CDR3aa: CASSAGRSSGNTIYF

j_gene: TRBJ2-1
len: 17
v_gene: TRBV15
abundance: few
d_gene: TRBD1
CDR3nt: TGTGCCACCAGCAGAGATAGAAGCCTAATGACAGGGGTCGAGCAGTTCTTC
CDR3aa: CATSRDRSLMTGVEQFF

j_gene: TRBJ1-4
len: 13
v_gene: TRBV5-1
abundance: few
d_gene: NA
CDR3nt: TGCGCCAGCAGCCGGAGTGTGGGGGAAAAACTGTTTTTT
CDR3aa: CASSRSVGEKLFF

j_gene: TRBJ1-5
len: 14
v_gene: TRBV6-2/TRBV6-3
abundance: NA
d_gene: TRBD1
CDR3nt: TGTGCCAGCAGGGACCCGGGACAGGCTCAGCCCCAGCATTTT
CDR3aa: CASRDPGQAQPQHF

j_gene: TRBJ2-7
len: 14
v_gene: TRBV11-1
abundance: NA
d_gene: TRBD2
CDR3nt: TGTGCCAGCAGAAAGCGGGAGGGCCCCAACGAGCAGTACTTC
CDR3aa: CASRKREGPNEQYF

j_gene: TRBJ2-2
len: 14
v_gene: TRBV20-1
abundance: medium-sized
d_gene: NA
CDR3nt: TGCAGTGCTAGGAAGGGGGGGAACACCGGGGAGCTGTTTTTT
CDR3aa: CSARKGGNTGELFF

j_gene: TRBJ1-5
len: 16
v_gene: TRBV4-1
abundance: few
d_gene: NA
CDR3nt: TGCGCCAGCAGCCAACTCTCCAGGGGACGGAATCAGCCCCAGCATTTT
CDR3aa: CASSQLSRGRNQPQHF

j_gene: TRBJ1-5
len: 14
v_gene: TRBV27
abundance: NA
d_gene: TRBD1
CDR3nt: TGTGCCACACGGGGACAGGGGGGCAATCAGCCCCAGCATTTT
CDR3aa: CATRGQGGNQPQHF

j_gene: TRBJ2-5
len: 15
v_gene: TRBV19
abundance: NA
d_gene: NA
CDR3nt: TGTGCCAGTAGTATAGTTGGCGGCTTTTTAGAGACCCAGTACTTC
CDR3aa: CASSIVGGFLETQYF

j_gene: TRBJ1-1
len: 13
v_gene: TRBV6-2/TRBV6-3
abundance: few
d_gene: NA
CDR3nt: TGTGCCAGCAGCAACGGGGCCATTGGGGGAGCTTTCTTT
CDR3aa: CASSNGAIGGAFF

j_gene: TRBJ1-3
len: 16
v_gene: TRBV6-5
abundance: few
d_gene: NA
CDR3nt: TGTGCCAGCAGTACCTCAGGGTTCGCATCTGGAAACACCATATATTTT
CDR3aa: CASSTSGFASGNTIYF

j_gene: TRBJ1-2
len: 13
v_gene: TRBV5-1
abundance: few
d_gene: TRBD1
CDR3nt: TGCGCCAGCAGGACAGGGGGCGGGTATGGCTACACCTTC
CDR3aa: CASRTGGGYGYTF

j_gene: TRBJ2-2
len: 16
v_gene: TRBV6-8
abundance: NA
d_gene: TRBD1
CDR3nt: TGTGCCAGCAGCCGGGACAGCGTCGCGAACACCGGGGAGCTGTTTTTT
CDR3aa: CASSRDSVANTGELFF

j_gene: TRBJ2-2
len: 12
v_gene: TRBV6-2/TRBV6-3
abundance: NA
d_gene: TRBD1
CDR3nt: TGTGCCAGCAGTCCGGACAGGGTTGTGCTGTTTTTT
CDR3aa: CASSPDRVVLFF

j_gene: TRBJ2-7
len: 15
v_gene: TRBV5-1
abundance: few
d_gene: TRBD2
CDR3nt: TGCGCCAGCAGCTCCCTCAGCGGGGGTTCCTACGAGCAGTACTTC
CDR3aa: CASSSLSGGSYEQYF

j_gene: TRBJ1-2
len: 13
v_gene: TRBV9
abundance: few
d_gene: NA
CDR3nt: TGTGCCAGCAGCGTACAGGGTTTTAGTGGCTACACCTTC
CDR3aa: CASSVQGFSGYTF

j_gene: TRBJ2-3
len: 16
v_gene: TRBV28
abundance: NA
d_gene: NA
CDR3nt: TGTGCCAGCAGTCCCCCGGGACTTTACACAGGAGATACGCAGTATTTT
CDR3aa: CASSPPGLYTGDTQYF

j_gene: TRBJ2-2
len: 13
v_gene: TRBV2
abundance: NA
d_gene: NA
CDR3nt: TGTGCCAGCTCCAAAGCGAGGAACGGAGAGCTGTTTTTT
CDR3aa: CASSKARNGELFF

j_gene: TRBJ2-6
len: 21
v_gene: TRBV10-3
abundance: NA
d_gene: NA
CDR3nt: TGTGCCATCAGTGAGTCCCCCGGACAACCTGAGGGAGGCTCTGGGGCCAACGTCCTGACTTTC
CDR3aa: CAISESPGQPEGGSGANVLTF

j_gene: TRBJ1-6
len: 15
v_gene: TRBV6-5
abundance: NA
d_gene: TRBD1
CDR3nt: TGTGCCAGCAGTCGCTCGGGACAGGGTCGTTCACCCCTCTACTTT
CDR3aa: CASSRSGQGRSPLYF

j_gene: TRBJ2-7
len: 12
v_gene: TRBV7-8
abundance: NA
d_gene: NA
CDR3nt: TGTGCCAGCAGCCCCCAGGTTAGCCAGCAGTACTTC
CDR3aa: CASSPQVSQQYF

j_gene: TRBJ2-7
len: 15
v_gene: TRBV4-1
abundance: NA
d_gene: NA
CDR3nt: TGCGCCAGCAGCCCACGGACAGATGACTCCTACGAGCAGTACTTC
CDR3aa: CASSPRTDDSYEQYF

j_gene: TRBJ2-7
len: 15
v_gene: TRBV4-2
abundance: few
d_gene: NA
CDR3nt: TGTGCCAGCAGCCAAGAGCAGGGCCTAACCTACGAGCAGTACTTC
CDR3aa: CASSQEQGLTYEQYF

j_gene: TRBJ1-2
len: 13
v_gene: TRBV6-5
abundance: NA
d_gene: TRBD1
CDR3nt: TGTGCCAGCAAAAAGACAGGGGAGGATGGCTACACCTTC
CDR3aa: CASKKTGEDGYTF

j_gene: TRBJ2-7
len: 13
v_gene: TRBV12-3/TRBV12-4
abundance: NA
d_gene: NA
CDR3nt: TGTGCCAGCAGTTCCCCCCCTGGGGCCGAGCAGTACTTC
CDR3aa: CASSSPPGAEQYF

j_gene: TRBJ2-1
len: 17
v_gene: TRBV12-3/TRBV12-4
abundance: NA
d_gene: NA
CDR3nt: TGTGCCAGCACTCGAATCGGTTGGGGGAAGCCCTACAATAAGCAGTTCTTC
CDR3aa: CASTRIGWGKPYNKQFF

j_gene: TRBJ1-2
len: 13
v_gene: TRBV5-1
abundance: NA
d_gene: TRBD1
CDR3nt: TGCGCCAGCAGCGAACGGGACAGGGGTGGCTACACCTTC
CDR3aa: CASSERDRGGYTF

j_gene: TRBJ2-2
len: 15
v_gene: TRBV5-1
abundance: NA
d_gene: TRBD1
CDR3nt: TGCGCCAGCAGCTTGGCAGGGGGCAGCGCCGGGGAGCTGTTTTTT
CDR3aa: CASSLAGGSAGELFF

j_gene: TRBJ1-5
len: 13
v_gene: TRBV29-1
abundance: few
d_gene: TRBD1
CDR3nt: TGCAGCGCCAGGACAGGGATCGATCAGCCCCAGCATTTT
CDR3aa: CSARTGIDQPQHF

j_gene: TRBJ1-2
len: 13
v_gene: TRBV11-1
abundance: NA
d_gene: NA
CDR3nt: TGTGCCAGCAGCTTTATTGCGGGGAATGGCTACACCTTC
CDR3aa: CASSFIAGNGYTF

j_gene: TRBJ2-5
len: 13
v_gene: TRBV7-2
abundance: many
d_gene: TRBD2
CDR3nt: TGTGCCAGCAGCTGGACTAGTCGTGAGACCCAGTACTTC
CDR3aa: CASSWTSRETQYF

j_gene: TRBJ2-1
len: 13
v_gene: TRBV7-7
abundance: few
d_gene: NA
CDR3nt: TGTGCTAGCAGCTCCAACCAAGGATATGAGCAGTTCTTC
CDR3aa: CASSSNQGYEQFF

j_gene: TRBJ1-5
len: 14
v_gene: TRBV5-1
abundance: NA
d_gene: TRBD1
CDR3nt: TGCGCCAGCAGCTTAACAGGGGGCAATCAGCCCCAGCATTTT
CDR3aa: CASSLTGGNQPQHF

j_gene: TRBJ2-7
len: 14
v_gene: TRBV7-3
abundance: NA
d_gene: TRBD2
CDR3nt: TGTGCCAGCAGCCCGACTAGCGTCTCCTACGAGCAGTACTTC
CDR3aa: CASSPTSVSYEQYF

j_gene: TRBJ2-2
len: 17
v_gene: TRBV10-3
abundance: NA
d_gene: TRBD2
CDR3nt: TGTGCCATCAGACCTACAACTAGCGGGGCGAACACCGGGGAGCTGTTTTTT
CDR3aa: CAIRPTTSGANTGELFF

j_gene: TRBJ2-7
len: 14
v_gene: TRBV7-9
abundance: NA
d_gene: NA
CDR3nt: TGTGCCAGCAGCCCCGGGACAATCAAGGGCGAGCAGTACTTC
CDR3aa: CASSPGTIKGEQYF